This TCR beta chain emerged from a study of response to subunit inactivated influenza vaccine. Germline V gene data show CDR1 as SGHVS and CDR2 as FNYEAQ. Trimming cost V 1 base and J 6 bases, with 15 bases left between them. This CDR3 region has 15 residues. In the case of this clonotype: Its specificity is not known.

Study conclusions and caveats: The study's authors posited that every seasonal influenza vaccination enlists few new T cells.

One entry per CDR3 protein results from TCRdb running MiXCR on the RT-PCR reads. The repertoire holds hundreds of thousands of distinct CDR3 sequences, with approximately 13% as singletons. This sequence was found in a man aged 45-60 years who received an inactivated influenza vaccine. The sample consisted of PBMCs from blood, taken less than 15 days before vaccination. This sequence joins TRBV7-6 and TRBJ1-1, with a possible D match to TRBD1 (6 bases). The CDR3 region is CASSLGGRGSAEAFF. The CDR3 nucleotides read TGTGCCAGCAGCTTAGGGGGGCGCGGTTCTGCTGAAGCTTTCTTT.